A single T cell receptor (beta chain) is shown here with its context. The record originates from a study of beta chain features in type 1 diabetes. Trimming took 0 bases from V and 7 from J, leaving 9 bases between them. Germline-derived CDR1 and CDR2 are SEHNR and FQNEAQ (reference sequence). This CDR3 is built from 13 residues. cDNA synthesis used the whole RNA isolate, giving expressed TCRB sequences. TCRdb's table, derived via immunoSEQ multiplex PCR, lists solely in-frame clones and lacks some. The sample includes over 500,000 clones, 15% to 19% seen only once; the top ten take 0.07% to 0.095%. Material: naive CD4+ T cells from blood. The clonotype comes from a man younger than 35 in good health. V and J are TRBV7-9 and TRBJ1-1; no clear D. The CDR3 sequence is CASSLAWRDEAFF. In DNA, the CDR3 is TGTGCCAGCAGCTTAGCATGGCGTGATGAAGCTTTCTTT.